These 24 T cell receptor beta chains were all obtained from the same sample, sequenced in a study of cytomegalovirus exposure and HLA in healthy donors. Primers: 60 Vbeta forward and 13 Jbeta reverse. Assay: immunoSEQ multiplex PCR; the TCRdb copy retains only in-frame clones and omits some. The table records approximately 140,000 clones, 73% of them present only once. Sequencing input: PBMCs. The receptors were gathered from a human donor in good health.

This rearrangement joins TRBV14 to TRBJ1-2, with D possibly TRBD1 on 5 matching bases. This CDR3 contains 15 residues. Germline CDR1 SGHDN, CDR2 FVKESK. V was shortened by 4 bases and J by 1 base, with 13 bases between the two germline ends. The CDR3 nucleotides read TGTGCCAGCAGCCGAGGGACTGCCCTTAACTATGGCTACACCTTC. Translated: CASSRGTALNYGYTF. Full variable domain (remainder filled in from reference TRBV14 and TRBJ1-2): EAGVTQFPSHSVIEKGQTVTLRCDPISGHDNLYWYRRVMGKEIKFLLHFVKESKQDESGMPNNRFLAERTGGTYSTLKVQPAELEDSGVYFCASSRGTALNYGYTFGSGTRLTVV.

The chain has TRBV7-2 and TRBJ2-7, with TRBD2 as a possible D gene (5 bases). In germline, CDR1 is SGHTA, CDR2 FQGNSA. Trimming removed 3 bases from V and 0 bases from J, with 12 bases in between. There are 15 residues in the CDR3. CDR3 in DNA: TGTGCCAGCAGCTTGAGAGTCGGAGGCTCCTACGAGCAGTACTTC. The encoded protein is CASSLRVGGSYEQYF.

The gene calls are TRBV7-6 and TRBJ2-2, with 7 bases lining up with TRBD2. The V gene end was trimmed by 4 bases and the J gene end by 4 bases; junction bases not matched to a gene: 3. CDR3 length equals 14 residues. CDR1 and CDR2 from the germline V gene are SGHVS and FNYEAQ. The CDR3 nucleotides read TGTGCCAGCAGCTACGGGAGGAGCACCGGGGAGCTGTTTTTT. This gives the protein CASSYGRSTGELFF.

This clone was detected only a few times. The chain is built from TRBV28 and TRBJ2-5, with 15 bases that match TRBD2. There are 15 residues in the CDR3. In germline, CDR1 is MDHEN, CDR2 SYDVKM. V lost 8 bases and J lost 2; bases outside the gene matches: 3. CDR3 residues: CASVGTSGGQETQYF. Here the CDR3 DNA reads TGTGCCAGCGTCGGGACTAGCGGGGGGCAAGAGACCCAGTACTTC.

J is TRBJ2-7 and V is TRBV10-1, with 7 bases aligning to TRBD1. V lost 5 bases and J lost 0; bases outside the gene matches: 4. Germline V gene data show CDR1 as WNHNN and CDR2 as SYGVQD (reference sequence). The CDR3 runs 14 residues. CDR3 protein: CASSLNRGSYEQYF. CDR3 bases: TGCGCCAGCAGTTTAAACAGGGGCTCCTACGAGCAGTACTTC.

The CDR3 sequence is CASSPPQGSYEQYF. In DNA, the CDR3 is TGTGCCAGCAGTCCTCCTCAGGGAAGCTACGAGCAGTACTTC. The chain carries TRBV11-2 and TRBJ2-7; TRBD1 might be the D (5 bases). This CDR3 has 14 residues. Looked up from germline, CDR1 is SGHAT and CDR2 is FQNNGV. The V end lost 6 bases, the J end lost 3 bases, and 15 bases lay between the germline ends.

V and J are TRBV30 and TRBJ2-2, with 9 bases lining up with TRBD1. The ends lost 1 base at V and 3 bases at J; junction bases unmatched: 6. There are 16 residues in the CDR3. Germline assignment: CDR1 GTSNPN and CDR2 SVGIG (reference sequence). Here the CDR3 DNA reads TGTGCCTGGAGTGCACAGACAGGGGGGGACACCGGGGAGCTGTTTTTT. Protein sequence: CAWSAQTGGDTGELFF.

The chain carries TRBV7-8 and TRBJ2-7, with D perhaps matching TRBD2 (5 bases). Germline assignment: CDR1 SGHVS and CDR2 FQNEAQ. V was cut by 5 bases and J by 0 bases, with 11 bases left in between. This CDR3 contains 14 residues. The CDR3 loop reads CASSRTSTSYEQYF. DNA of the CDR3: TGTGCCAGCAGCAGAACTAGTACCTCCTACGAGCAGTACTTC.

The chain carries TRBV28 and TRBJ2-7; TRBD1 is a possible D gene (5 bases). Germline CDR1 MDHEN, CDR2 SYDVKM. V shed 6 bases and J shed 3 bases, with 9 bases lying between them. There are 12 residues in the CDR3. CDR3 coding DNA: TGTGCCAGCAGCCAGACAGTCTACGAGCAGTACTTC. It yields the protein CASSQTVYEQYF.

The chain employs TRBV11-2 and TRBJ2-3; D call uncertain. Trimming took 5 bases from V and 4 from J, leaving 10 bases between them. The CDR3 contains 13 residues. Germline values: CDR1 SGHAT, CDR2 FQNNGV. The DNA for the CDR3 is TGTGCCAGCAGCCAGTCATGGTCAGATACGCAGTATTTT. Protein: CASSQSWSDTQYF. Looking up the rest from reference TRBV11-2 and TRBJ2-3 gives the full variable domain: EAGVAQSPRYKIIEKRQSVAFWCNPISGHATLYWYQQILGQGPKLLIQFQNNGVVDDSQLPKDRFSAERLKGVDSTLKIQPAKLEDSAVYLCASSQSWSDTQYFGPGTRLTVL.

This clone was seen a few times. The chain has TRBV27 and TRBJ2-5; the match to TRBD2 covers 11 bases. V lost 3 bases, J lost 5 bases, and 2 bases stayed unmatched. Germline CDR1 and CDR2: MNHEY and SMNVEV (reference sequence). The length of the CDR3 is 14 residues. The CDR3 loop is CASSFRTSGETQYF. The CDR3, as DNA: TGTGCCAGCAGTTTCAGGACTAGCGGGGAGACCCAGTACTTC.

The V and J genes are TRBV11-3 and TRBJ2-5, with TRBD2 identical over 11 bases. The CDR3 length is 15 residues. Germline CDR1 is SGHNT and CDR2 is YENEEA. J gave up 4 bases and V 5 bases, and 6 bases lay outside the gene matches. CDR3 protein: CASSTSGSPIETQYF. The CDR3 DNA is TGTGCCAGCAGCACTAGCGGGAGTCCGATAGAGACCCAGTACTTC.

This clone was seen a few times. The chain links TRBV5-5 to TRBJ1-1; maybe TRBD1 (5 bases). Trimming took off 0 bases at V and 3 bases at J, with 6 bases between the two ends. The CDR3 covers 13 residues. Germline CDR1 is SGHKS and CDR2 is YYEKEE (reference sequence). The CDR3 protein is CASSLAGYTEAFF. CDR3 nucleotide sequence: TGTGCCAGCAGCTTGGCAGGGTACACTGAAGCTTTCTTT. Complete variable domain (other parts from reference TRBV5-5 and TRBJ1-1): DAGVTQSPTHLIKTRGQQVTLRCSPISGHKSVSWYQQVLGQGPQFIFQYYEKEERGRGNFPDRFSARQFPNYSSELNVNALLLGDSALYLCASSLAGYTEAFFGQGTRLTVV.

This clone was seen more than once but under ten times. CDR3 bases: TGTGCTTCGACAGATACCTACGAGCAGTACTTC. Its translation: CASTDTYEQYF. The chain joins TRBV5-6 to TRBJ2-7; TRBD1 might be the D (5 bases). Germline V gives CDR1 SGHDT, CDR2 YYEEEE. The CDR3 runs 11 residues.

The chain links TRBV5-4 to TRBJ2-5; 10 nucleotides match TRBD1. The germline CDR1 and CDR2 sequences are SGHNT and YYREEE (reference sequence). V lost 6 bases, J lost 5 bases, and 10 bases stayed unmatched. This CDR3 spans 15 amino acids. The CDR3 protein is CASILKGQGQETQYF. CDR3 DNA: TGTGCCAGCATCCTAAAGGGACAGGGGCAGGAGACCCAGTACTTC.

The chain joins TRBV5-1 to TRBJ2-7, with 7 bases matching TRBD2. V lost 3 bases to trimming and J lost 5 bases; unmatched junction nucleotides: 2. Germline CDR1 and CDR2: SGHRS and YFSETQ. The CDR3 spans 12 residues. CDR3: CASSWEGHEQYF. CDR3 nucleotides: TGCGCCAGCAGCTGGGAGGGTCACGAGCAGTACTTC.

The chain has TRBV2 and TRBJ1-6, with 10 bases identical to TRBD1. Germline assignment: CDR1 SNHLY and CDR2 FYNNEI. The CDR3 is made up of 14 amino acids. Losses at the gene ends were 6 bases for V and 8 bases for J; bases not matched to a gene: 4. The CDR3 loop reads CASSRDRGYSPLHF. DNA for the CDR3: TGTGCCAGCAGCCGGGACAGGGGTTATTCACCCCTCCACTTT.

The V gene is TRBV10-3, the J gene TRBJ1-1; TRBD1 might be the D (5 bases). The CDR3 consists of 13 residues. Trimming removed 4 bases from V and 9 bases from J, with 15 bases in between. Germline V gene sequence: CDR1 ENHRY, CDR2 SYGVKD. The CDR3 region is CAISGGEGDKAFF. CDR3 sequence (DNA): TGTGCCATCAGTGGCGGCGAAGGGGATAAAGCTTTCTTT.

The chain links TRBV6-1 to TRBJ2-5, with 10 bases lining up with TRBD2. This CDR3 contains 14 residues. Trimming cost V 6 bases and J 2 bases; bases outside gene matches: 3. Germline values: CDR1 MNHNS, CDR2 SASEGT. CDR3 residues: CASRVAGGQETQYF. Written as DNA, the CDR3 is TGTGCCAGCAGGGTAGCGGGGGGACAAGAGACCCAGTACTTC.

This rearrangement joins TRBV6-1 to TRBJ1-2, with 9 bases that match TRBD1. The CDR3 spans 14 residues. With V trimmed by 5 bases and J by 6 bases, 7 bases remained unmatched. Germline CDR1 and CDR2: MNHNS and SASEGT. CDR3 DNA sequence: TGTGCCAGCAGTTCCCGGACAGGGGATGATGGCTACACCTTC. This gives the protein CASSSRTGDDGYTF.

This chain joins TRBV9 and TRBJ2-5; the match to TRBD2 covers 7 bases. Germline CDR1 reads SGDLS; CDR2 reads YYNGEE. The ends lost 5 bases at V and 2 bases at J; junction bases unmatched: 6. This CDR3 has 14 amino acids. The DNA of the CDR3 is TGTGCCAGCAGTAGCGGGTCGGGGCAAGAGACCCAGTACTTC. It codes for CASSSGSGQETQYF.

The chain links TRBV11-2 to TRBJ2-5; perhaps TRBD2 as D (5 bases). Germline CDR1 is SGHAT and CDR2 is FQNNGV. V was cut by 6 bases and J by 5 bases, with 19 bases left in between. CDR3 length equals 15 residues. The CDR3 here is CASRLTGSEVETQYF. The CDR3 nucleotides read TGTGCCAGCAGGCTTACGGGGTCCGAGGTTGAGACCCAGTACTTC.

The J gene is TRBJ1-4, the V gene TRBV19, with no clear D. V lost 7 bases and J lost 4, with 13 bases in between. Germline lookup yields CDR1 LNHDA and CDR2 SQIVND (reference sequence). This CDR3 comprises 14 residues. CDR3 nucleotide sequence: TGTGCCAGTAAACAACACTCGGGTAATGAAAAACTGTTTTTT. This codes for CASKQHSGNEKLFF. The entire variable domain, with the rest obtained from reference TRBV19 and TRBJ1-4, is as follows: DGGITQSPKYLFRKEGQNVTLSCEQNLNHDAMYWYRQDPGQGLRLIYYSQIVNDFQKGDIAEGYSVSREKKESFPLTVTSAQKNPTAFYLCASKQHSGNEKLFFGSGTQLSVL.

V is TRBV28 and J is TRBJ1-1; D not certain. Germline assignment: CDR1 MDHEN and CDR2 SYDVKM. Deletions cut 3 bases from V and 0 bases from J, with 14 bases between. CDR3 length equals 16 residues. CDR3 in amino acids: CASSFGMWEMNTEAFF. CDR3 coding DNA: TGTGCCAGCAGTTTTGGGATGTGGGAGATGAACACTGAAGCTTTCTTT.